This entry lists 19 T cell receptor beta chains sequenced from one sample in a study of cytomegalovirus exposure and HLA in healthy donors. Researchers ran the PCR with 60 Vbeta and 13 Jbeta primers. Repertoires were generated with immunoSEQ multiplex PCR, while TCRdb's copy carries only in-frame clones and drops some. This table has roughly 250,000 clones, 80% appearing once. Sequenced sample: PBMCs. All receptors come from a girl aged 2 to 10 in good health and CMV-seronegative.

CDR3 protein: CASSPPGGGAGDTQYF. In nucleotides, the CDR3 is TGTGCCAGCAGCCCACCGGGTGGGGGGGCGGGAGATACGCAGTATTTT. This rearrangement joins TRBV5-6 to TRBJ2-3; D possibly corresponds to TRBD2 (7 bases). V lost 4 bases, J lost 5 bases, and 20 bases lay in between. The CDR3 runs to 16 residues. Germline CDR1 and CDR2: SGHDT and YYEEEE.

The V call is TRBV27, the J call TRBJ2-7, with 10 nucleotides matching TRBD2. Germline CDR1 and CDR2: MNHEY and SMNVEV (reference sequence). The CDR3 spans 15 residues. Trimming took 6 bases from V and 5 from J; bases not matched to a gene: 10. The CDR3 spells CASSTQLAGFDEQYF. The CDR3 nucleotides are TGTGCCAGCAGCACCCAACTAGCGGGGTTTGACGAGCAGTACTTC.

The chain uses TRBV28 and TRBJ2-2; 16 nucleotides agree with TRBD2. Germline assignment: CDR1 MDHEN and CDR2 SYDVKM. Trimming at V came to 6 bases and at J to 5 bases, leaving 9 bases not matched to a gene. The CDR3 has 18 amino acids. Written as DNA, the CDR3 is TGTGCCAGCAGGCGCGGGACTAGCGGGAGGGAGCGGACCGGGGAGCTGTTTTTT. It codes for CASRRGTSGRERTGELFF. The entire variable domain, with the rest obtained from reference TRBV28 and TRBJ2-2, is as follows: DVKVTQSSRYLVKRTGEKVFLECVQDMDHENMFWYRQDPGLGLRLIYFSYDVKMKEKGDIPEGYSVSREKKERFSLILESASTNQTSMYLCASRRGTSGRERTGELFFGEGSRLTVL.

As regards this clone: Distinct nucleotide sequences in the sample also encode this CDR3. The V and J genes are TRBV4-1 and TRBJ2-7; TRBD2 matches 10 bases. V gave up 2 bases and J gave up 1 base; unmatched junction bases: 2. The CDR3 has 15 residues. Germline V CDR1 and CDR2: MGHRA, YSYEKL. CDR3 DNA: TGCGCCAGCAGCCAAAGGACTAGCGGATCCTACGAGCAGTACTTC. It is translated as CASSQRTSGSYEQYF.

CDR3 in amino acids: CASSLGYGQPQHF. CDR3 sequence (DNA): TGTGCCAGCAGCTTGGGTTACGGGCAGCCCCAGCATTTT. The chain has TRBV5-4 and TRBJ1-5, with D hard to call. Per the germline V gene, CDR1 is SGHNT and CDR2 is YYREEE (reference sequence). The germline V and J ends were trimmed by 0 bases and 7 bases, with 8 bases remaining between them. CDR3 length: 13 amino acids.

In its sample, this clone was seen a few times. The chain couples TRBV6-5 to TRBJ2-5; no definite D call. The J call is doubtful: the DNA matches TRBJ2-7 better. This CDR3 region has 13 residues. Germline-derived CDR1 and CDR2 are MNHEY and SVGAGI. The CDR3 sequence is CASSSVRVPEQYF. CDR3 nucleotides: TGTGCCAGCAGTTCCGTTCGAGTTCCCGAGCAGTACTTC.

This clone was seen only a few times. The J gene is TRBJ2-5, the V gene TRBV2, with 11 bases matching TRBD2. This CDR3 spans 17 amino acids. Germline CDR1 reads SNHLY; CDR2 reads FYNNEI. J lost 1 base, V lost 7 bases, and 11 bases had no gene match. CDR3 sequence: CASTGLAGSWSQETQYF. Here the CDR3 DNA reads TGTGCCAGCACCGGACTAGCGGGTTCATGGAGCCAAGAGACCCAGTACTTC.

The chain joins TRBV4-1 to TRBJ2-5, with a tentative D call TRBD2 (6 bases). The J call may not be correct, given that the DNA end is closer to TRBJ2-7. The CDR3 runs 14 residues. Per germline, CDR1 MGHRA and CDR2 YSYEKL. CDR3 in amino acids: CASSQDSGRYEQYF. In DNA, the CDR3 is TGCGCCAGCAGCCAAGACTCAGGGAGGTACGAGCAGTACTTC.

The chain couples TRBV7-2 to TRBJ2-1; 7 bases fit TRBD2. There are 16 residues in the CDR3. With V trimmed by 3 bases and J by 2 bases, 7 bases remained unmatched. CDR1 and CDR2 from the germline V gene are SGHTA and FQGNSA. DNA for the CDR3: TGTGCCAGCAGCTTTGTTGGGAGGGCTCCCTACAATGAGCAGTTCTTC. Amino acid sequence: CASSFVGRAPYNEQFF. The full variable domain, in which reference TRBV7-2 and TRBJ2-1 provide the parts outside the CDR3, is GAGVSQSPSNKVTEKGKDVELRCDPISGHTALYWYRQSLGQGLEFLIYFQGNSAPDKSGLPSDRFSAERTGGSVSTLTIQRTQQEDSAVYLCASSFVGRAPYNEQFFGPGTRLTVL.

CDR3 residues: CASSSWTGGPYEQYF. The CDR3 DNA follows: TGTGCCAGCAGCTCCTGGACAGGGGGACCCTACGAGCAGTACTTC. The gene calls are TRBV5-4 and TRBJ2-7, with 10 bases matching TRBD1. The trim removed 3 bases at V and 2 bases at J, leaving 5 bases unmatched. This CDR3 is 15 amino acids long. Germline loops: CDR1 SGHNT, CDR2 YYREEE (reference sequence).

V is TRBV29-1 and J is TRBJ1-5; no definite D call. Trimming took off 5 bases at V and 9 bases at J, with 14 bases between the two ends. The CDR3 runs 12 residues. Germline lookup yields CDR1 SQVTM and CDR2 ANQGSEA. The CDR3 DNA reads TGCAGCGTTACACTCCCGCGAGGGCCCCAGCATTTT. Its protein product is CSVTLPRGPQHF.

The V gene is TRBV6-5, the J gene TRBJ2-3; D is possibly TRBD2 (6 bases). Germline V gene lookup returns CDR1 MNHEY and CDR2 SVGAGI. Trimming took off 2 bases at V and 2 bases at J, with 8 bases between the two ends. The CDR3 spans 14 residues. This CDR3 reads CASSYAGYTDTQYF. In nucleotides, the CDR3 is TGTGCCAGCAGTTACGCGGGATACACAGATACGCAGTATTTT.

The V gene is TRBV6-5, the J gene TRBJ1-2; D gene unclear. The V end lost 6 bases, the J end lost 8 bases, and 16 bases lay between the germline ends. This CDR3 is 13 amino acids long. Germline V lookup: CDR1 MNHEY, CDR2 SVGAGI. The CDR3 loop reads CASRPTGVGGYTF. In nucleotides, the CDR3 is TGTGCCAGCAGACCAACCGGGGTCGGCGGCTACACCTTC.

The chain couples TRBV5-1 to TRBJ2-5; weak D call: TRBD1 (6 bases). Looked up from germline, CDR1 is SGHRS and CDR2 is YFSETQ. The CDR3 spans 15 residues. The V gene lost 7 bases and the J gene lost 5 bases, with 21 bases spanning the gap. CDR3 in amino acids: CASGLGGAPRETQYF. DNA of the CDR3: TGCGCCAGCGGGTTAGGGGGAGCACCACGGGAGACCCAGTACTTC.

CDR3 amino acids: CASSPGLLFSGANVLTF. The CDR3, as DNA: TGTGCCAGCAGCCCCGGACTATTATTCTCTGGGGCCAACGTCCTGACTTTC. V and J are TRBV7-8 and TRBJ2-6; D perhaps matches TRBD2 (6 bases). Germline CDR1 reads SGHVS; CDR2 reads FQNEAQ. This CDR3 has 17 amino acids. V was shortened by 5 bases and J by 0 bases, with 14 bases between the two germline ends.

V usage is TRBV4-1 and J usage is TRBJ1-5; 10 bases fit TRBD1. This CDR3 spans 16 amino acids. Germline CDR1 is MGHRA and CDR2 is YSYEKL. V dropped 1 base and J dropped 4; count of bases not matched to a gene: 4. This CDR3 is CASSQGLDRGNQPQHF. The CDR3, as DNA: TGCGCCAGCAGCCAAGGGTTGGACAGGGGGAATCAGCCCCAGCATTTT.

CDR3 coding DNA: TGTGCCAGCACTGTAGCGGGAAGTGCCTACAATGAGCAGTTCTTC. Encoded protein: CASTVAGSAYNEQFF. The chain uses TRBV18 and TRBJ2-1, with 8 nucleotides matching TRBD2. V lost 8 bases to trimming and J lost 2 bases; unmatched junction nucleotides: 8. CDR1 and CDR2 from the germline V gene are KGHSH and LQKENI. The CDR3 is 15 amino acids.

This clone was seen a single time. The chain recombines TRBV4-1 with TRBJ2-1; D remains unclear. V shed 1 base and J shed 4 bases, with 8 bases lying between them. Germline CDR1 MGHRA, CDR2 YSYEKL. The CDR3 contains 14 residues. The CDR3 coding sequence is TGCGCCAGCAGCCAAGGTGACTGGTACAATGAGCAGTTCTTC. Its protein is CASSQGDWYNEQFF.

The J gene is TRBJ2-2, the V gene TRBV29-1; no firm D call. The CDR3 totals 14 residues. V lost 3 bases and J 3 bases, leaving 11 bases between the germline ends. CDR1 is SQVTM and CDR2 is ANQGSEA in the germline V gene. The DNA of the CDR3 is TGCAGCGTTGAGAGGCTCCTAGACACCGGGGAGCTGTTTTTT. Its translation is CSVERLLDTGELFF.